This record concerns one T cell receptor (beta chain) sequence. The antigen is undetermined. Via MiXCR, TCRdb re-called the 5' RACE reads, giving one row per CDR3 protein. The table records approximately 230,000 distinct CDR3 sequences, around 6.5% of them present only once. This specimen comes from a study of identical twins. Study-level findings and limits: Within twin pairs, the out-of-frame alpha sequences they shared showed excess low generation probability.

Germline CDR1 SNHLY, CDR2 FYNNEI. CDR3 length: 11 amino acids. The V and J ends lost 4 bases and 7 bases respectively, with 5 bases between them. These data were likewise used in another study, on T cells expressing NK-cell markers. That source reports: Of the CD8+ T cells in more than five donors, about 1.0-8% belonged to dominant NKG2C+ clonotypes.

The rearrangement links TRBV2 to TRBJ1-5; D is undetermined. The sequenced sample was CD8+ T cells sorted from blood. The sequence was collected from a woman aged 18-29 years in good health. In DNA, the CDR3 is TGTGCCAGCAGTGTCTCCCAGCCCCAGCATTTT. Its translation: CASSVSQPQHF.